This TCR beta chain was sequenced in a study of T-cell memory formation after mild COVID-19. Background on the study: Clusters were largely donor specific.

The authors produced TCR alpha and TCR beta cDNA libraries with sample barcodes and UMIs by 5'RACE using constant-segment primers. TCRdb re-called the 5' RACE reads through MiXCR, storing one row per CDR3 protein. This sample carries hundreds of thousands of distinct CDR3 sequences, about 16% of them seen once, and the ten largest clones take 22%. In its sample, this clonotype was seen a few times. As yet, its antigen is unknown. Study-wide findings and caveats: A subset of responding clones appeared in pre-infection memory, suggesting cross-reactive memory joined. The main location of contracting CD4+ clones was CM and EM, and that of contracting CD8+ clones was EMRA.

Trimming took 8 bases from V and 4 from J, leaving 12 bases between them. CDR3 length: 13 amino acids. The J gene is TRBJ2-1, the V gene TRBV12-3 or TRBV12-4, with D possibly being TRBD1 or TRBD2 (5 bases each). The sequence was obtained from a man aged 18 to 30 who had mild COVID-19 (a few samples of this study predate the infection). Cell type and time point are not known. The material sequenced was PBMCs or a T cell subset sorted from them (not recorded which). The CDR3 spells CASSGALYNEQFF. The CDR3, as DNA: TGTGCCAGCTCCGGGGCATTATACAATGAGCAGTTCTTC.